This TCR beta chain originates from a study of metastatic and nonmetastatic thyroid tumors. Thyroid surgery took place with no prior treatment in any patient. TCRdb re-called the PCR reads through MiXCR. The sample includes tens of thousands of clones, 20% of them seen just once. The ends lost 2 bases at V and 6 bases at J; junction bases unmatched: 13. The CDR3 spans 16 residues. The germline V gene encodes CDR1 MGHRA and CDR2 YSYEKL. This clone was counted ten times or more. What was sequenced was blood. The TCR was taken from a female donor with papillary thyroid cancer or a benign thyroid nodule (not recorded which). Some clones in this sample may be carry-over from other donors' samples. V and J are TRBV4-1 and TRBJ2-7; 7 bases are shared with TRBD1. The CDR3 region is CASSQTTGTERSEQYF. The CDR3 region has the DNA TGCGCCAGCAGCCAAACTACCGGGACAGAAAGAAGCGAGCAGTACTTC.